This T cell receptor beta chain derives from a study of vaccination and CD4 T cells after COVID-19. Across the study: The authors used overlapping spike peptides from SARS-CoV-2, HCoV-NL63, HCoV-OC43 and HCoV-229E to stimulate cells. Controls used CEFX viral epitopes (positive), HIV-1 Nef peptides (negative), or no peptide.

Trimming cost V 6 bases and J 6 bases; bases outside gene matches: 5. This CDR3 spans 13 amino acids. With the Oncomine TCR Beta short-read assay, DNA from cultured CD4+ T cells was sequenced. One entry per CDR3 protein, called by TCRdb with MiXCR from the PCR reads. The table shows about 6,000 distinct CDR3 sequences, with 34% occurring only once. Overall study findings and caveats: The median number of SARS-CoV-2-reactive clonotypes increased from about 20 to 38, a change that did not reach significance.

This clonotype turned up a few times. What it binds is not known. Treatment meaning: 10-day PBMC culture with coronavirus spike peptide pools or control peptides (ViraFEST assay). An unexposed donor provided the CD4+ T cells, which were collected before the COVID-19 pandemic (2011-2018). Sample: CD4+ T cells from blood, cultured in vitro. The chain links TRBV12-3 or TRBV12-4 to TRBJ1-5, with 7 bases lining up with TRBD1. This receptor was obtained from a human donor in good health. The CDR3 nucleotides read TGTGCCAGCAGCTCGACAGGGACTCAGCCCCAGCATTTT. Amino acids: CASSSTGTQPQHF.